Each of the 29 T cell receptor beta chains below was sequenced from the same sample in a study of control samples from healthy donors and cancer patients. Clones were sequenced by immunoSEQ multiplex PCR, and TCRdb holds only the in-frame ones, with some missing. The repertoire holds a few hundred thousand clones, with 90% as singletons. The sequencing input was PBMCs. The receptors derive from a man aged 35-49 years with head and neck cancer.

This chain connects TRBV28 to TRBJ1-2; no clear D gene. CDR1 MDHEN and CDR2 SYDVKM come from the germline V gene. There are 11 residues in the CDR3. V was trimmed by 2 bases and J by 7 bases, leaving 5 bases between them. CDR3 region: CASSLGAGYTF. Written as DNA, the CDR3 is TGTGCCAGCAGTTTAGGCGCTGGCTACACCTTC.

The sample holds a few counts of this clone. This chain links TRBV6-5 with TRBJ2-7; D is uncertain. CDR3 length equals 11 residues. Per the germline V gene, CDR1 is MNHEY and CDR2 is SVGAGI. The ends were cut back, 0 bases at V and 6 bases at J, with 3 bases in the middle. CDR3: CASSYSREQYF. As DNA, the CDR3 is TGTGCCAGCAGTTACTCACGCGAGCAGTACTTC.

This sequence joins TRBV5-1 and TRBJ2-1, with 8 bases fitting TRBD2. The V gene's germline CDR1 is SGHRS and CDR2 YFSETQ. V gave up 2 bases and J gave up 8 bases; unmatched junction bases: 6. The CDR3 has 14 residues. CDR3 loop: CASSFSGGPDEQFF. The DNA for the CDR3 is TGCGCCAGCAGCTTCTCGGGGGGGCCGGATGAGCAGTTCTTC.

The sample holds a few counts of this clone. The chain is built from TRBV10-3 and TRBJ2-1; TRBD1 aligns across 7 bases. Germline V gene sequence: CDR1 ENHRY, CDR2 SYGVKD. Germline trimming cut 10 bases from V and 9 bases from J; bases unmatched to any gene: 9. The CDR3 loop spans 12 amino acids. The CDR3 DNA reads TGTGCCAACTCCGGCAGGGGGAGTGAGCAGTTCTTC. Translation: CANSGRGSEQFF.

The CDR3 region is CASSPTGPSYEQYF. The CDR3 coding sequence is TGTGCCAGCAGCCCGACAGGCCCATCCTACGAGCAGTACTTC. The rearrangement joins TRBV7-9 to TRBJ2-7; tentatively, D is TRBD1 (6 bases). The CDR3 spans 14 residues. Trimming removed 5 bases at V and 1 base at J, with 12 bases between. The germline V gene has CDR1 SEHNR and CDR2 FQNEAQ (reference sequence). The entire variable domain, with the rest obtained from reference TRBV7-9 and TRBJ2-7, is as follows: DTGVSQNPRHKITKRGQNVTFRCDPISEHNRLYWYRQTLGQGPEFLTYFQNEAQLEKSRLLSDRFSAERPKGSFSTLEIQRTEQGDSAMYLCASSPTGPSYEQYFGPGTRLTVT.

The V gene is TRBV6-6, the J gene TRBJ2-7; 16 nucleotides line up with TRBD2. Trimming at V came to 5 bases and at J to 1 base, leaving 2 bases not matched to a gene. CDR3 length: 16 amino acids. Germline V gene sequence: CDR1 MNHNY, CDR2 SVGAGI (reference sequence). This CDR3 reads CASSTGLAGGSYEQYF. The DNA of the CDR3 is TGTGCCAGCAGTACGGGACTAGCGGGAGGGTCCTACGAGCAGTACTTC.

The J gene is TRBJ2-1, the V gene TRBV11-3; 13 bases are a match to TRBD2. The CDR3 is 16 amino acids. V lost 3 bases and J lost 6; bases outside the gene matches: 5. The germline V gene has CDR1 SGHNT and CDR2 YENEEA. CDR3 region: CASSFGLAGVGNEQFF. DNA of the CDR3: TGTGCCAGCAGCTTCGGACTAGCGGGAGTGGGCAATGAGCAGTTCTTC.

This clone appeared once. The chain is built from TRBV7-3 and TRBJ2-1; no clear D. V lost 8 bases and J lost 0, with 14 bases in between. Germline-derived CDR1 and CDR2 are SGHTA and FQGTGA. The CDR3 covers 15 residues. The DNA for the CDR3 is TGTGCCAGCCGCCTAACTCAAAACTCCTACAATGAGCAGTTCTTC. This codes for CASRLTQNSYNEQFF.

This clone was detected a few times. The chain uses TRBV28 and TRBJ2-7; 8 bases map to TRBD1. The CDR3 extends over 14 amino acids. With V trimmed by 8 bases and J by 1 base, 7 bases remained unmatched. Germline CDR1 and CDR2: MDHEN and SYDVKM. This CDR3 reads CASYGTGLSYEQYF. In DNA, the CDR3 is TGTGCCAGCTACGGGACAGGCCTTTCCTACGAGCAGTACTTC.

This chain links TRBV19 with TRBJ2-1; D might be TRBD1 (6 bases). The V gene's germline CDR1 is LNHDA and CDR2 SQIVND (reference sequence). The germline V and J ends were trimmed by 7 bases and 1 base, with 14 bases remaining between them. The CDR3 consists of 15 residues. The CDR3 sequence: CASIDRRASYNEQFF. CDR3 sequence (DNA): TGTGCCAGTATAGACAGGCGGGCGTCCTACAATGAGCAGTTCTTC.

This clone has a handful of counts. The chain recombines TRBV28 with TRBJ2-7; TRBD1 is a possible D gene (6 bases). The CDR3 is made up of 15 amino acids. The germline gives CDR1 MDHEN, CDR2 SYDVKM. V lost 2 bases and J lost 3, with 14 bases in between. CDR3 DNA sequence: TGTGCCAGCAGTTTAAAGTGGGGGCAGGGCTACGAGCAGTACTTC. It codes for CASSLKWGQGYEQYF.

The rearrangement links TRBV6-5 to TRBJ1-2, with D possibly matching TRBD1 (6 bases). This CDR3 region has 15 residues. CDR1 is MNHEY and CDR2 is SVGAGI in the germline V gene. The germline V and J ends were trimmed by 6 bases and 8 bases, with 22 bases remaining between them. The CDR3 nucleotides are TGTGCCAGCAGCGCCTCCGGGACACCCCAGAGGGGCTACACCTTC. This gives the protein CASSASGTPQRGYTF.

This chain uses TRBV7-9 with TRBJ2-7; 7 positions agree with TRBD1. The CDR3 totals 13 residues. Germline loops: CDR1 SEHNR, CDR2 FQNEAQ (reference sequence). V was clipped by 5 bases and J by 3 bases; unmatched bases: 4. The CDR3 region has the DNA TGTGCCAGCAGCCACGGGACAGACTACGAGCAGTACTTC. It is translated as CASSHGTDYEQYF.

The chain combines TRBV9 with TRBJ1-5; no definite D call. The CDR3 runs to 14 residues. V lost 4 bases, J lost 0 bases, and 8 bases lay in between. Per the germline V gene, CDR1 is SGDLS and CDR2 is YYNGEE. Written as DNA, the CDR3 is TGTGCCAGCAGCCCGGGGTTTAGCAATCAGCCCCAGCATTTT. This encodes CASSPGFSNQPQHF.

This clone was seen just once. The chain links TRBV13 to TRBJ2-6; D is perhaps TRBD1 (6 bases). This CDR3 comprises 16 residues. Per the germline V gene, CDR1 is PRHDT and CDR2 is FYEKMQ (reference sequence). Deletions cut 5 bases from V and 0 bases from J, with 11 bases between. This CDR3 reads CASSTYRASGANVLTF. As DNA, the CDR3 is TGTGCCAGCAGCACTTACAGGGCCTCTGGGGCCAACGTCCTGACTTTC.

In nucleotides, the CDR3 is TGTGCCAGCAGCTCACTTAGGGGGGCCGGGGAGCTGTTTTTT. The encoded protein is CASSSLRGAGELFF. The chain carries TRBV5-6 and TRBJ2-2; D is perhaps TRBD1 or TRBD2 (6 bases each). The CDR3 is 14 amino acids. Trimming cost V 3 bases and J 6 bases, with 12 bases left between them. Germline values: CDR1 SGHDT, CDR2 YYEEEE. Full variable domain (remainder filled in from reference TRBV5-6 and TRBJ2-2): DAGVTQSPTHLIKTRGQQVTLRCSPKSGHDTVSWYQQALGQGPQFIFQYYEEEERQRGNFPDRFSGHQFPNYSSELNVNALLLGDSALYLCASSSLRGAGELFFGEGSRLTVL.

J is TRBJ1-3 and V is TRBV6-5; D may be TRBD1 (6 bases). The CDR3 is made up of 15 amino acids. Trimming pared 6 bases from V and 0 bases from J, leaving 12 bases between. Germline V CDR1 and CDR2: MNHEY, SVGAGI. Here the CDR3 reads CASSRGQVSGNTIYF. The CDR3 nucleotides read TGTGCCAGCAGCCGGGGGCAGGTCTCTGGAAACACCATATATTTT.

The chain couples TRBV4-1 to TRBJ2-6; maybe TRBD1 (5 bases). Per germline, CDR1 MGHRA and CDR2 YSYEKL. The CDR3 runs 19 residues. The V end lost 1 base, the J end lost 2 bases, and 18 bases lay between the germline ends. The CDR3 coding sequence is TGCGCCAGCAGCCAAGTCCTGACAGTTACACTTCCTGGGGCCAACGTCCTGACTTTC. Residues: CASSQVLTVTLPGANVLTF.

The V call is TRBV11-2, the J call TRBJ2-5; tentative D call: TRBD1 (6 bases). Germline V CDR1 and CDR2: SGHAT, FQNNGV. V was clipped by 3 bases and J by 5 bases, with 10 bases between them. This CDR3 has 13 amino acids. In DNA form, the CDR3 reads TGTGCCAGCAGCTTCGCAGGGGTGGAGACCCAGTACTTC. Residues: CASSFAGVETQYF.

The chain uses TRBV19 and TRBJ1-6; D is possibly TRBD1 (5 bases). Germline CDR1 reads LNHDA; CDR2 reads SQIVND (reference sequence). The CDR3 has 13 residues. V lost 6 bases and J 8 bases, leaving 11 bases between the germline ends. CDR3 region: CASRRGLDSPLHF. The CDR3 DNA follows: TGTGCCAGTAGGAGGGGTTTGGATTCACCCCTCCACTTT.

In DNA, the CDR3 is TGTGCCAGCAGTCCCCAGACTAGCGGGGGGATAGGGCAGTACTTC. Translated, it gives CASSPQTSGGIGQYF. The rearrangement links TRBV28 to TRBJ2-7; 13 nucleotides agree with TRBD2. Losses at the gene ends were 5 bases for V and 9 bases for J; bases not matched to a gene: 10. Germline CDR1 is MDHEN and CDR2 is SYDVKM. The CDR3 spans 15 residues.

The chain couples TRBV18 to TRBJ2-2; 12 positions agree with TRBD1. The CDR3 is 15 residues long. Trimming at V came to 5 bases and at J to 6 bases, leaving 4 bases not matched to a gene. Germline V CDR1 and CDR2: KGHSH, LQKENI. CDR3 nucleotide sequence: TGTGCCAGCTCAGCCGGGACAGGGGGCTCCGGGGAGCTGTTTTTT. Its translation: CASSAGTGGSGELFF.

In nucleotides, the CDR3 is TGCGCCAGCAGGAGTTGGACAGCGGGCTATGGCTACACCTTC. Encoded protein: CASRSWTAGYGYTF. The chain has TRBV5-1 and TRBJ1-2; a possible D gene is TRBD1 (6 bases). Germline CDR1 reads SGHRS; CDR2 reads YFSETQ. There are 14 residues in the CDR3. V lost 5 bases to trimming and J lost 4 bases, with 15 bases between them.

The V gene is TRBV27, the J gene TRBJ2-1; 9 bases align to TRBD1. J gave up 2 bases and V 9 bases, and 5 bases lay outside the gene matches. The CDR3 runs to 14 residues. CDR1 is MNHEY and CDR2 is SMNVEV in the germline V gene (reference sequence). CDR3 loop: CASLGQGPYNEQFF. In DNA, the CDR3 is TGTGCCAGTCTAGGACAGGGGCCCTACAATGAGCAGTTCTTC.

The chain employs TRBV28 and TRBJ2-1; 7 nucleotides align to TRBD1. This CDR3 comprises 13 residues. V lost 2 bases to trimming and J lost 11 bases; unmatched junction nucleotides: 6. Germline loops: CDR1 MDHEN, CDR2 SYDVKM. In DNA, the CDR3 is TGTGCCAGCAGTTTAGTACAGGGGCCGCAGCAGTTCTTC. Translation: CASSLVQGPQQFF. Full variable domain (missing parts from reference TRBV28 and TRBJ2-1): DVKVTQSSRYLVKRTGEKVFLECVQDMDHENMFWYRQDPGLGLRLIYFSYDVKMKEKGDIPEGYSVSREKKERFSLILESASTNQTSMYLCASSLVQGPQQFFGPGTRLTVL.

A word on this clone: Other DNA sequences of this sample code for an identical CDR3. The chain recombines TRBV12-3 or TRBV12-4 with TRBJ1-2; 9 bases are shared with TRBD1. This CDR3 spans 13 amino acids. V lost 3 bases to trimming and J lost 8 bases; unmatched junction nucleotides: 4. Written as DNA, the CDR3 is TGTGCCAGCAGTTTGGGACAGGGCGGAGGCTACACCTTC. Protein sequence: CASSLGQGGGYTF.

This clone was seen once. J is TRBJ2-2 and V is TRBV7-3; 7 bases agree with TRBD1. The germline gives CDR1 SGHTA, CDR2 FQGTGA. This CDR3 has 13 residues. The J segment lost 6 bases and the V segment lost 3 bases, leaving 1 base of the junction unmatched. Here the CDR3 DNA reads TGTGCCAGCAGCTTTACAGGGGCCGGGGAGCTGTTTTTT. It codes for CASSFTGAGELFF.

The chain joins TRBV7-8 to TRBJ1-5; weak D call: TRBD1 (5 bases). Germline V lookup: CDR1 SGHVS, CDR2 FQNEAQ. The CDR3 contains 15 residues. Trimming removed 1 base at V and 0 bases at J, with 7 bases between. CDR3 in amino acids: CASSLDGHSNQPQHF. The CDR3, as DNA: TGTGCCAGCAGCTTAGACGGACATAGCAATCAGCCCCAGCATTTT.

This clone was counted a few times. This chain connects TRBV6-2 or TRBV6-3 to TRBJ2-7, with TRBD1 as a possible D gene (6 bases). The CDR3 totals 14 residues. Germline CDR1 and CDR2: MNHEY and SVGEGT. V lost 5 bases, J lost 1 base, and 12 bases lay in between. The CDR3 protein is CASSIQGPSYEQYF. DNA for the CDR3: TGTGCCAGCAGTATACAGGGCCCTTCCTACGAGCAGTACTTC.